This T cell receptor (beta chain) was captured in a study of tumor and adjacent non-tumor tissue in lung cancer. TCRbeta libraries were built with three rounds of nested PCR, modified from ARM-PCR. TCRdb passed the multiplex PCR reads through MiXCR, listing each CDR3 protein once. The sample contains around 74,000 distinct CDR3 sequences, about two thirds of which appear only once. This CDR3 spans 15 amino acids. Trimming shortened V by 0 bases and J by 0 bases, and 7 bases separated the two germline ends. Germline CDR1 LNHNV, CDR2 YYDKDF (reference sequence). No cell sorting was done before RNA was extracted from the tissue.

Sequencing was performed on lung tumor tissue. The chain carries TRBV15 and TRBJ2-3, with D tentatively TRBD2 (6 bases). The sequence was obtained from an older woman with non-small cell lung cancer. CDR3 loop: CATSREGGSTDTQYF. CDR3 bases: TGTGCCACCAGCAGAGAGGGGGGAAGCACAGATACGCAGTATTTT.